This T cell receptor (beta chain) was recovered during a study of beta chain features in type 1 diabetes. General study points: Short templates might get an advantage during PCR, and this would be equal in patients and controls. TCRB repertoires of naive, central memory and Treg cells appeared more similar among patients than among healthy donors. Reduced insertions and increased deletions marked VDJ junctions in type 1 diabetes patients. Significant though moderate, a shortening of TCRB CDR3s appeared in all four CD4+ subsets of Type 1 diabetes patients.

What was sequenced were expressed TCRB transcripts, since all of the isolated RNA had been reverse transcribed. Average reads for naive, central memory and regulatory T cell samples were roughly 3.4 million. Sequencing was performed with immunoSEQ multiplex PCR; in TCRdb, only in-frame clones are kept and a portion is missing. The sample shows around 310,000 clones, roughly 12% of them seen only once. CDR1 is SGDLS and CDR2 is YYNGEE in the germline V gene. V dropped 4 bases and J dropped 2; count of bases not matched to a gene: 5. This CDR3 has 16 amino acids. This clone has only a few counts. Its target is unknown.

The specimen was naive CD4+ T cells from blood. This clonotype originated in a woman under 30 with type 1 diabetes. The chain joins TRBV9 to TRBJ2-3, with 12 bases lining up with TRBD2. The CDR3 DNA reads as TGTGCCAGCAGCACCAGGACTAGCGGGAACACAGATACGCAGTATTTT. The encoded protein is CASSTRTSGNTDTQYF.